Sequencing of this T cell receptor (beta chain) was carried out in a study of T cells after posttransplantation cyclophosphamide. Germline V gene lookup returns CDR1 PRHDT and CDR2 FYEKMQ (reference sequence). The CDR3 has 11 residues. V lost 3 bases and J lost 14; bases outside the gene matches: 4. Whole-study findings and limits: Later post-transplant blood repertoires were often dominated by donor CD8+ memory clones. After PTCy, TRB diversity resembled that of CNI/methotrexate controls.

Generated by immunoSEQ multiplex PCR, the TCRdb table keeps only in-frame clones and is missing some. The repertoire includes roughly 4,600 clones, almost 85% of them detected once, and 24% sits in the top ten. Control samples came 1 year after myeloablative marrow transplants with methotrexate plus calcineurin inhibitor. Comment on this clone: Its antigen is currently unknown.

This clonotype originated in a male patient aged 40-55 years who received an allogeneic stem cell transplant from an unrelated donor, was CMV-positive, and had chronic GVHD only. Some of these T cells may belong to the graft donor. J is TRBJ1-1 and V is TRBV13, with 9 bases matching TRBD1. The starting material was PBMCs, obtained after an allogeneic stem cell transplant with a calcineurin inhibitor and methotrexate. Written as DNA, the CDR3 is TGTGCCAGCAGCTTTGGACAGGGGTTGTTCTTT. Amino acid sequence: CASSFGQGLFF.